This is a list of T cell receptor beta chains from one sample in a study of blood T cell repertoires in COVID-19. Here immunoSEQ multiplex PCR was the method, and the copy in TCRdb shows in-frame clones only, minus some. This sample has 140,000 to 150,000 clones, with approximately 80% found just once. Sequencing used peripheral blood. The receptor set was obtained from a man between 60 and 75 years old with active or convalescent COVID-19. Each CDR3 is given with its conserved first and last residue. D genes are given only for firm matches. Clone size is given for some rows only: seen once, a few or many times, or a class if the clone is expanded.

V	size	D	J	DNA	CDR3
TRBV7-9	.	.	TRBJ1-5	TGTGCCAGCAGCTTAGGTTCACGGCAGCCCCAGCATTTT	CASSLGSRQPQHF
TRBV6-5	few	.	TRBJ2-7	TGTGCCAGCAGTTCACCCCAATTCCCGGGAATCTACGAGCAGTACTTC	CASSSPQFPGIYEQYF
TRBV11-2	.	.	TRBJ1-2	TGTGCCAGCAGCCCCCTGACAGGCCACTATGGCTACACCTTC	CASSPLTGHYGYTF
TRBV11-3	few	TRBD2	TRBJ2-1	TGTGCCAGCAGCTTAGCGGGGGGGCCGGATGAGCAGTTCTTC	CASSLAGGPDEQFF
TRBV18	.	.	TRBJ2-5	TGTGCCAGCTCACCACCGCCGGGAGAGACCCAGTACTTC	CASSPPPGETQYF
TRBV19	.	.	TRBJ1-5	TGTGCCAGTAGTATAGGGGGCTCTAGCAATCAGCCCCAGCATTTT	CASSIGGSSNQPQHF
TRBV29-1	.	TRBD2	TRBJ2-1	TGCAGCGTTCGACCCCTACTAGCGGGCTACAATGAGCAGTTCTTC	CSVRPLLAGYNEQFF
TRBV14	.	TRBD2	TRBJ2-3	TGTGCCAGCAGCCTAAGACTAGCGGGGGGACCAGATACGCAGTATTTT	CASSLRLAGGPDTQYF
TRBV11-2	.	TRBD1	TRBJ2-1	TGTGCCAGCAGCTTGGACAGGGGTACCTACAATGAGCAGTTCTTC	CASSLDRGTYNEQFF
TRBV3-1/TRBV3-2	once	.	TRBJ2-6	TGTGCCAGCACCACATCTGGGGCCAACGTCCTGACTTTC	CASTTSGANVLTF
TRBV15	.	TRBD1	TRBJ1-5	TGTGCCACCGGGACAGGGTTCAATCAGCCCCAGCATTTT	CATGTGFNQPQHF
TRBV7-9	.	.	TRBJ1-1	TGTGCCAGCAGCCCACAGGGCCTAAACACTGAAGCTTTCTTT	CASSPQGLNTEAFF
TRBV5-6	.	.	TRBJ2-1	TGTGCCAGCAGCTTGCTCACTCCGTACAATGAGCAGTTCTTC	CASSLLTPYNEQFF
TRBV29-1	few	TRBD1	TRBJ2-5	TGCAGCGTCCGGGACAGGGGGTACCAAGAGACCCAGTACTTC	CSVRDRGYQETQYF
TRBV19	once	.	TRBJ1-5	TGTGCCAGTAGTGCCACCAGGGACGGCGGGAGGCATTTT	CASSATRDGGRHF
TRBV15	.	.	TRBJ2-5	TGTGCCACCAGCGACAACCAAGAGACCCAGTACTTC	CATSDNQETQYF
TRBV5-1	.	.	TRBJ2-2	TGCGCCAGCAGCTCCAGGTCTACGGCCCGGGAGCTGTTTTTT	CASSSRSTARELFF
TRBV30	once	TRBD1	TRBJ1-5	TGTGCCTGGGGAGAGGACAGGGAAAATCAGCCCCAGCATTTT	CAWGEDRENQPQHF
TRBV9	.	.	TRBJ2-2	TGTGCCAGCACCCGGACAGCTACCGGGGAGCTGTTTTTT	CASTRTATGELFF
TRBV29-1	.	TRBD2	TRBJ2-1	TGCAGCGTTGTTCCATCCGGACAGCGGGAGTCCTACAATGAGCAGTTCTTC	CSVVPSGQRESYNEQFF
TRBV5-4	.	.	TRBJ2-7	TGTGCCAGCAGCTTGGGCGGCAGGGCCTACGAGCAGTACTTC	CASSLGGRAYEQYF
TRBV6-2/TRBV6-3	.	.	TRBJ1-1	TGTGCCAGCAGTAGGGAAGGGGTTCCCACTGAAGCTTTCTTT	CASSREGVPTEAFF
TRBV24-1	.	TRBD2	TRBJ2-2	TGTGCCACCAGTGATTCAAGGACTAGACAGACCGGGGAGCTGTTTTTT	CATSDSRTRQTGELFF
TRBV5-4	.	TRBD1	TRBJ2-2	TGTGCCAGCAGCGGGGGACAGGGGTCGGGTGCGAACACCGGGGAGCTGTTTTTT	CASSGGQGSGANTGELFF
TRBV27	.	.	TRBJ2-5	TGTGCCAGCAGTTTCCACAACAGGGAGGAGACCCAGTACTTC	CASSFHNREETQYF
TRBV12-3/TRBV12-4	.	.	TRBJ1-5	TGTGCCAGCAGCCGGAGCAATCAGCCCCAGCATTTT	CASSRSNQPQHF
TRBV6-5	.	.	TRBJ1-5	TGTGCCAGCAGTTACTCCCCTCGGAGCCAGCCCCAGCATTTT	CASSYSPRSQPQHF
TRBV18	.	TRBD2	TRBJ2-3	TGTGCCAGCTCACCCGGGACTAGCGGGGGAACTAGCACAGATACGCAGTATTTT	CASSPGTSGGTSTDTQYF
TRBV7-2	.	.	TRBJ1-3	TGTGCCAGCAGACCAGAAGTCTCTGGAAACACCATATATTTT	CASRPEVSGNTIYF
TRBV11-3	.	TRBD2	TRBJ2-3	TGTGCCAGCTTCGGGGGGAGTGCAGATACGCAGTATTTT	CASFGGSADTQYF
TRBV15	.	.	TRBJ1-1	TGTGCCACCAGCAGAGATAGGAGCCAAGCTTTCTTT	CATSRDRSQAFF
TRBV18	few	TRBD1	TRBJ1-4	TGTGCCAGCTCACAGTTGGGACAGCCAGTTGAAAAACTGTTTTTT	CASSQLGQPVEKLFF
TRBV5-1	.	TRBD2	TRBJ2-1	TGCGCCAGCAGCTCCCAGGGTCCGTTTGGCGGGGGATACAATGAGCAGTTCTTC	CASSSQGPFGGGYNEQFF
TRBV10-2	.	.	TRBJ1-6	TGCGCCAGCAGTGAGACAGACTCCTATAATTCACCCCTCCACTTT	CASSETDSYNSPLHF
TRBV5-1	.	.	TRBJ1-2	TGCGCCAGCAGCTTGGACCCGGGACATCCATATGGCTACACCTTC	CASSLDPGHPYGYTF